This T cell receptor beta chain was retrieved from a study of human T cells and chemical hapten exposure. General study findings and limits: Every donor had alopecia, and their immune response may therefore differ from healthy people's. Counts of TCRs above 1 in 1000 frequency stayed unchanged with DPC sensitization. Significantly more large CDR3 similarity clusters arose among expanded TCRs than among controls.

In the study's own analysis: Samples ranged from roughly 20,000 to 700,000 TCRs, with a median of roughly 95,000. In TCRdb, the RACE reads were re-called with MiXCR into one record per CDR3 protein. The V and J calls here are based on TCRdb, not the publication. This table has 200,000 to 300,000 distinct CDR3 sequences, more than 6.5% appearing once. Time point here: pre-sensitization, week 0. Regarding treatment: therapeutic diphenylcyclopropenone sensitization with weekly scalp DPC. To note about this clonotype: Its specificity is unknown.

Germline V lookup: CDR1 SQVTM, CDR2 ANQGSEA. V was trimmed by 6 bases and J by 0 bases, leaving 11 bases between them. The CDR3 loop spans 13 amino acids. This TCR was sampled from a woman aged 40 to 50 with alopecia areata. Some clones in this sample may be carry-over from other donors' samples. This chain links TRBV29-1 with TRBJ1-1; tentatively, D is TRBD1 (6 bases). The sample here was whole blood, taken in connection with sensitization to the hapten diphenylcyclopropenone (DPC). In DNA, the CDR3 is TGCAGCGTAACAGGGTTCATGAACACTGAAGCTTTCTTT. Protein product: CSVTGFMNTEAFF.